This TCR beta chain was sequenced in a study of OX40 agonist ivuxolimab in advanced cancers. Study-level background: In this cohort, patients received ivuxolimab, an agonistic anti-OX40 (CD134) antibody. Every patient in dose escalation had hepatocellular carcinoma, melanoma, renal cell or head and neck cancer. Regarding the study as a whole: CD8+ T cells averaged more expanded clones than CD4+.

Germline lookup yields CDR1 KGHSH and CDR2 LQKENI. V lost 3 bases and J lost 0; bases outside the gene matches: 9. The CDR3 is 17 amino acids. About this clone itself: The antigen is undetermined.

Here immunoSEQ multiplex PCR was the method, and the copy in TCRdb shows in-frame clones only, minus some. The sample has about 51,000 clones, 80% to 85% seen once; the top ten hold approximately 3%. Sampled blood was obtained at baseline, cycle 4 day 1, and cycle 7 day 1. This TCR was sampled from an adult with an advanced solid tumor such as melanoma, head and neck, liver or kidney cancer. The sequencing here drew on CD4+ or CD8+ T cells sorted from blood, taken in a trial of the OX40 agonist ivuxolimab. The chain carries TRBV18 and TRBJ2-7, with 9 bases that match TRBD2. The CDR3, as DNA: TGTGCCAGCTCACCTTTAGCGGGGGCCTCGAGCTCCTACGAGCAGTACTTC. Amino acids: CASSPLAGASSSYEQYF.